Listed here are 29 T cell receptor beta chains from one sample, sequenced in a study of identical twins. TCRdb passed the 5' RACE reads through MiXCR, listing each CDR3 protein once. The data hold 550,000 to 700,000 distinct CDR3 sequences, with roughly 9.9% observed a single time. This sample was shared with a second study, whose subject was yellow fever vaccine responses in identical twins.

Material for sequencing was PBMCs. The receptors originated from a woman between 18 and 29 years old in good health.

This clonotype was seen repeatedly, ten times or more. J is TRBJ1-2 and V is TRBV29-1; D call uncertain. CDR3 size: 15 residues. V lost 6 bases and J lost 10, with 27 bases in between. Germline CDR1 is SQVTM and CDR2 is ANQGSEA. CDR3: CSVYGSFSGYGDYTF. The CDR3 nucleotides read TGCAGCGTGTACGGGTCCTTCAGCGGATATGGTGACTACACCTTC.

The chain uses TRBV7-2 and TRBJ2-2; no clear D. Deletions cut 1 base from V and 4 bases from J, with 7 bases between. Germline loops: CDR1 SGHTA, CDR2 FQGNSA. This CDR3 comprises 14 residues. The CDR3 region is CASSLVSVTGELFF. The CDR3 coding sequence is TGTGCCAGCAGCTTAGTGAGCGTCACCGGGGAGCTGTTTTTT. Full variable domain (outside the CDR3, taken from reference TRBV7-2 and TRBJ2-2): GAGVSQSPSNKVTEKGKDVELRCDPISGHTALYWYRQSLGQGLEFLIYFQGNSAPDKSGLPSDRFSAERTGGSVSTLTIQRTQQEDSAVYLCASSLVSVTGELFFGEGSRLTVL.

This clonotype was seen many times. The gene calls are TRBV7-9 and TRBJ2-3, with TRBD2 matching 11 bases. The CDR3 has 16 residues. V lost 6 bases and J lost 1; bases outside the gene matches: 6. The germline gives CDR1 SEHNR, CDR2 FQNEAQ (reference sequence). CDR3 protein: CASRTSGSWGTDTQYF. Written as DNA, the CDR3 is TGTGCCAGCAGAACTAGCGGGAGTTGGGGCACAGATACGCAGTATTTT.

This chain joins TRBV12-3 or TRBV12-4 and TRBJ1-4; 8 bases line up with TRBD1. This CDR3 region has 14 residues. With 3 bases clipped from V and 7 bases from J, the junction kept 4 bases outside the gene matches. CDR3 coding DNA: TGTGCCAGCAGTTTGATGGGGACAGGTGAAAAACTGTTTTTT. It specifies CASSLMGTGEKLFF.

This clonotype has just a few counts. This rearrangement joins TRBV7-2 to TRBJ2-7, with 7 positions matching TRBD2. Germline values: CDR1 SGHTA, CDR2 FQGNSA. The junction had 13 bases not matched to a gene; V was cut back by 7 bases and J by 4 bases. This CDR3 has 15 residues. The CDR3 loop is CASTPRGVSPYEQYF. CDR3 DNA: TGTGCCAGCACCCCCCGGGGGGTTTCCCCATACGAGCAGTACTTC.

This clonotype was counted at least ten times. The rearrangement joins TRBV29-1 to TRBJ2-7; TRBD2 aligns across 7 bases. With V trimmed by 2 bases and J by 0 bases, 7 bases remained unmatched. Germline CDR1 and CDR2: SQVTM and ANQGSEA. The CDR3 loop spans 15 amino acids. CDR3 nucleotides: TGCAGCGTTGAAAGGTTGGGAGGGCCCTCCTACGAGCAGTACTTC. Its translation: CSVERLGGPSYEQYF.

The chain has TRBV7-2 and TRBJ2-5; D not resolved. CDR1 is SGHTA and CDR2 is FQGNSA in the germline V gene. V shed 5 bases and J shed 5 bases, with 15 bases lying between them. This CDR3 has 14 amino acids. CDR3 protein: CASSPDPTAETQYF. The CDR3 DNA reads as TGTGCCAGCAGCCCCGATCCCACCGCCGAGACCCAGTACTTC.

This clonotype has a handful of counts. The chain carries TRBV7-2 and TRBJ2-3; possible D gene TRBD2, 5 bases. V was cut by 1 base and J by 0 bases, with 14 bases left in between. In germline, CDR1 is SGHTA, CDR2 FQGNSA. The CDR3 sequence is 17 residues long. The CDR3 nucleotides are TGTGCCAGCAGCTTAGGACGAGAGCGGCAGAGCACAGATACGCAGTATTTT. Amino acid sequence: CASSLGRERQSTDTQYF.

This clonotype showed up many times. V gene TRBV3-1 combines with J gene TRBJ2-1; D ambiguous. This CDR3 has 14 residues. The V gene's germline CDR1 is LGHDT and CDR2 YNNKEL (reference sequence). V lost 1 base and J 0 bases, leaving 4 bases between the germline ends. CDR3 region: CASSQVYSYNEQFF. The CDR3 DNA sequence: TGTGCCAGCAGCCAAGTATACTCCTACAATGAGCAGTTCTTC.

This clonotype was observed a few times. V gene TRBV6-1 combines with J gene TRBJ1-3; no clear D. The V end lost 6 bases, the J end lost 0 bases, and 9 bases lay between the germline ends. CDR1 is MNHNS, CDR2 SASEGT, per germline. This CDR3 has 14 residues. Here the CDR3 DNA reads TGTGCCAGCAGAGACGGCAACTCTGGAAACACCATATATTTT. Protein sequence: CASRDGNSGNTIYF.

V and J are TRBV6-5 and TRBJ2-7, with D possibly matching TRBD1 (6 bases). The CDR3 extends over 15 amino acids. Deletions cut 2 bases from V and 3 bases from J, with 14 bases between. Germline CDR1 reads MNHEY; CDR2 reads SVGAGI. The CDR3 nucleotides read TGTGCCAGCAGTTACGGGGGCAGGAATGGCTACGAGCAGTACTTC. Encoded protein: CASSYGGRNGYEQYF.

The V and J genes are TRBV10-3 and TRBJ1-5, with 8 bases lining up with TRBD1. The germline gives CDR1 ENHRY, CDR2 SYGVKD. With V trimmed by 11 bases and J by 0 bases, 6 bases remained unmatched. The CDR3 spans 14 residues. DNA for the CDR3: TGTGCCTCCTCGACAGGGGATAGCAATCAGCCCCAGCATTTT. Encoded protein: CASSTGDSNQPQHF.

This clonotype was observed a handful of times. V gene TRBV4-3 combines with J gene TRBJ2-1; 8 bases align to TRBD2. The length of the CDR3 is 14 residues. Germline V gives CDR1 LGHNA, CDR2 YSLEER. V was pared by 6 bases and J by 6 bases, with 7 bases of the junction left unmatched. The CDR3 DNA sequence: TGCGCCAGCAGACAAATCCTAGCGGGCAATGAGCAGTTCTTC. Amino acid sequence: CASRQILAGNEQFF.

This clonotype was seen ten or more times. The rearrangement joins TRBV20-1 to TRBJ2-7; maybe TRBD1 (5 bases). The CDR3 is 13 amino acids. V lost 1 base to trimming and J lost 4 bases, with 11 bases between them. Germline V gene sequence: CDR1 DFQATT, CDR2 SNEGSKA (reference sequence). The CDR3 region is CSARGGEDYEQYF. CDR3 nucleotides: TGCAGTGCTAGAGGGGGCGAGGATTACGAGCAGTACTTC.

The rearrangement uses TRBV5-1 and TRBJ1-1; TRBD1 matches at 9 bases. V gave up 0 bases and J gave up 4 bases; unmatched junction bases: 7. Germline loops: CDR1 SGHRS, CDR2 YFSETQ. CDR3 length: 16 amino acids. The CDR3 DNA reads TGCGCCAGCAGCTTGGAACAGGGGGCGAAGGGCACTGAAGCTTTCTTT. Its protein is CASSLEQGAKGTEAFF.

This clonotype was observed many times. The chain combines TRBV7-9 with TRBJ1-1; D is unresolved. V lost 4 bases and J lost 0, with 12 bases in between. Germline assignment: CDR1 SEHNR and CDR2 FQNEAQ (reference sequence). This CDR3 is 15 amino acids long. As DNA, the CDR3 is TGTGCCAGCAGCTCTAATATGGGTATGAACACTGAAGCTTTCTTT. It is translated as CASSSNMGMNTEAFF.

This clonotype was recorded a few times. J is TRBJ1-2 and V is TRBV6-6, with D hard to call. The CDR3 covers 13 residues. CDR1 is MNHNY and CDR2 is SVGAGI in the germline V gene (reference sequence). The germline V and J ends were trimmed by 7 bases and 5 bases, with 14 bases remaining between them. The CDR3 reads CASNPKDGYGYTF. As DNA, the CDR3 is TGTGCCAGCAACCCTAAAGACGGGTATGGCTACACCTTC.

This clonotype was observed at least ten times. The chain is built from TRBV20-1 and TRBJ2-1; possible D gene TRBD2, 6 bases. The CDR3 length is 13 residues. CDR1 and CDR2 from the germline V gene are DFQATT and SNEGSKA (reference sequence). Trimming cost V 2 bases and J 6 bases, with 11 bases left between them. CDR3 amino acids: CSARILSGNEQFF. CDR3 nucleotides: TGCAGTGCTAGAATTCTTAGCGGCAATGAGCAGTTCTTC.

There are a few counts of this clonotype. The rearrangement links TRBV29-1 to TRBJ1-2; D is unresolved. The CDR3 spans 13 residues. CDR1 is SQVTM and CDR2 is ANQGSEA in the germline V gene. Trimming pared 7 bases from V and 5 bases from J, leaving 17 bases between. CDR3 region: CSAAREYTYGYTF. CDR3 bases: TGCAGCGCCGCTAGGGAGTACACGTATGGCTACACCTTC.

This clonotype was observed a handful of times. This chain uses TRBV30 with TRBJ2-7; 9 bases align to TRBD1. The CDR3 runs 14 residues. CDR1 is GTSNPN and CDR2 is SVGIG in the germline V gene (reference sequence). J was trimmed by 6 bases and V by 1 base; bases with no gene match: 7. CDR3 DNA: TGTGCCTGGAGTGGGACAGGGGTCCTAGGCGAGCAGTACTTC. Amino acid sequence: CAWSGTGVLGEQYF. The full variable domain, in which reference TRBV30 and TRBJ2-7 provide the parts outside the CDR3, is SQTIHQWPATLVQPVGSPLSLECTVEGTSNPNLYWYRQAAGRGLQLLFYSVGIGQISSEVPQNLSASRPQDRQFILSSKKLLLSDSGFYLCAWSGTGVLGEQYFGPGTRLTVT.

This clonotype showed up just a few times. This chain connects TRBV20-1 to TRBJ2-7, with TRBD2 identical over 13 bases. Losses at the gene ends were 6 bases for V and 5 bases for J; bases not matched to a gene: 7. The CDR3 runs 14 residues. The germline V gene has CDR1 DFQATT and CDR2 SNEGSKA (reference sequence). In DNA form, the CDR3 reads TGCAGTGCCAGGACTAGCGGGGGCCCACACGAGCAGTACTTC. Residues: CSARTSGGPHEQYF.

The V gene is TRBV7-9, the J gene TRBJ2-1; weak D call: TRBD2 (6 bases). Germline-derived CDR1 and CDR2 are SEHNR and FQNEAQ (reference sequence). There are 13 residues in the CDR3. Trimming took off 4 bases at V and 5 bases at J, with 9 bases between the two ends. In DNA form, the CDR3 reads TGTGCCAGCAGCTCCTGGGGGGACAATGAGCAGTTCTTC. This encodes CASSSWGDNEQFF.

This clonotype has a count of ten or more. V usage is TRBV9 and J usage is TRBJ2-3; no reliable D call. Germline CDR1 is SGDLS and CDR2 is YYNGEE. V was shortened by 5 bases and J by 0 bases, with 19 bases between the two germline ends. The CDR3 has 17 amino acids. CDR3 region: CASSRFISVHSTDTQYF. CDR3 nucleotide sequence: TGTGCCAGCAGTCGCTTCATCAGCGTGCATAGCACAGATACGCAGTATTTT.

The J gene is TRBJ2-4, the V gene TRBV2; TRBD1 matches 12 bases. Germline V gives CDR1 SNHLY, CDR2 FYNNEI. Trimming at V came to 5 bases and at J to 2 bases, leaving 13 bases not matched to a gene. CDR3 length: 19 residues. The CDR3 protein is CASSSPGQGADSTKNIQYF. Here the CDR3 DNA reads TGTGCCAGCAGTTCCCCGGGACAGGGGGCAGATTCGACCAAAAACATTCAGTACTTC.

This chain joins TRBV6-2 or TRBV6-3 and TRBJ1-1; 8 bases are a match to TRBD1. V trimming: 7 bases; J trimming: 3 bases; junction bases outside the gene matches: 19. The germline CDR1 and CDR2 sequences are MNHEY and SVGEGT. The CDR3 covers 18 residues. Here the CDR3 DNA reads TGTGCCAGCACCGACCCCTACGAAGCAGGGGGCAGCGACACTGAAGCTTTCTTT. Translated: CASTDPYEAGGSDTEAFF.

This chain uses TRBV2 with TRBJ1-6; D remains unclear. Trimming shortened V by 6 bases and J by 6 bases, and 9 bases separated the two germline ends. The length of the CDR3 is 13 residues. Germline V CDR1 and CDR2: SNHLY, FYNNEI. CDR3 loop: CASRSRPNSPLHF. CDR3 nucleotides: TGTGCCAGCAGAAGCAGGCCTAATTCACCCCTCCACTTT.

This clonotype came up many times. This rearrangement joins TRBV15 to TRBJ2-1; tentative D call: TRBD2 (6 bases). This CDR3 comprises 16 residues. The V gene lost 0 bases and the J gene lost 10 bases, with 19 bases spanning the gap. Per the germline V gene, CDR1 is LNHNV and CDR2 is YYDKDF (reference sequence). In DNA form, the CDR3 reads TGTGCCACCAGCAGAGATCGGGGGACCCTACAAGGCGAGCAGTTCTTC. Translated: CATSRDRGTLQGEQFF. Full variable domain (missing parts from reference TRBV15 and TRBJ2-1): DAMVIQNPRYQVTQFGKPVTLSCSQTLNHNVMYWYQQKSSQAPKLLFHYYDKDFNNEADTPDNFQSRRPNTSFCFLDIRSPGLGDTAMYLCATSRDRGTLQGEQFFGPGTRLTVL.

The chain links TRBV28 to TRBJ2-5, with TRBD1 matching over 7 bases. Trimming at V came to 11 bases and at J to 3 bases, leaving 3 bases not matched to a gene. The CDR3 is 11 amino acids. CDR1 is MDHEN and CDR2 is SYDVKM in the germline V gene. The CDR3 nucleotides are TGTGCCCACAGGGGAAAAGAGACCCAGTACTTC. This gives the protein CAHRGKETQYF.

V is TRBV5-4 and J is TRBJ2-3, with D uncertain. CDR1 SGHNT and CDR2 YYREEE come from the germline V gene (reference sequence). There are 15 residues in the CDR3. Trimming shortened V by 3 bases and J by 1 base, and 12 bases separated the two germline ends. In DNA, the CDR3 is TGTGCCAGCAGCTCGTTTCTTGGGGGCACAGATACGCAGTATTTT. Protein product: CASSSFLGGTDTQYF.